The sequence of this T cell receptor (beta chain) was determined in a study of T cells expressing NK-cell markers. About the study: Within the sequenced cohort of eight donors, seven exhibited HCMV seropositivity and one was seronegative. Regarding the study as a whole: Whether expanded NKG2C+ T cell clones were HCMV specific stayed uncertain. Similarly, these clonotypes led the CD3+CD56-NKG2C+ fraction as well in several donors. About six donors carried dominant NKG2C+ clonotypes that made up roughly 1.0-8% of their CD8+ T cells.

This CDR3 has 14 residues. Germline lookup yields CDR1 ENHRY and CDR2 SYGVKD. A word on this clonotype: No antigen is known for it.

Reanalyzing the 5' RACE reads, TCRdb keeps one entry per CDR3 protein, without DNA. The table counts 550,000 to 600,000 distinct CDR3 sequences; approximately 3.6% lies in the top ten. Sequencing used blood T cells: a sorted CD56 or NKG2C T cell subset, CD4+ or CD8+ T cells, or bulk PBMC T cells (not recorded which). This rearrangement joins TRBV10-3 to TRBJ2-3; the D gene TCRdb calls, TRBD2, cannot be checked with no DNA. This TCR was sampled from a man between 18 and 29 years old in good health. The CDR3 sequence: CAISDRRATDTQYF.